This T cell receptor (beta chain) was captured by sequencing in a study of beta chain features in type 1 diabetes. Trimming shortened V by 0 bases and J by 5 bases, and 2 bases separated the two germline ends. The CDR3 covers 12 residues. Per the germline V gene, CDR1 is SGHNT and CDR2 is YYREEE (reference sequence). Averaging about 0.12 L, one heparinised blood draw came from each individual donor. Isolated RNA was reverse transcribed in full, so expressed TCRB transcripts were sequenced. Clones were sequenced by immunoSEQ multiplex PCR, and TCRdb holds only the in-frame ones, with some missing. The data hold hundreds of thousands of clones, with 10% to 15% observed a single time. This clone has just a few counts.

This TCR was recovered from a man younger than 35 in good health. The material sequenced was naive CD4+ T cells from blood. V is TRBV5-4 and J is TRBJ2-2; D is ambiguous. CDR3 bases: TGTGCCAGCAGCTTGGCTACCGGGGAGCTGTTTTTT. Residues: CASSLATGELFF.